The entry that follows covers one T cell receptor (beta chain) sequence. This clone showed up just a few times. The clone's antigen remains unknown. The record has no base qualities; no much larger clone is one base away. This sample was taken from a study of blood T cell repertoires in COVID-19 (dated by TCRdb to 2018 to 2021). In the study overall: Collaborator samples came from the United States, Italy and Spain and covered acute and convalescent phases of COVID-19. Where available, HLA class I and class II types were taken from metadata supplied by the sample provider and were not determined by assay-based typing. The samples were drawn from two sources: the first 160 participants of the ongoing ImmuneRACE study, and approximately 1,300 subjects contributed by 6 global collaborators. The material from the prospective study consisted of cDNA or gDNA derived from T cells, B-cell-depleted T cells, or PBMCs. Subjects who had been exposed to COVID-19, were actively infected with it, or had recovered from it provided the deeply sampled blood TCRbeta repertoires that made up the dataset. The repertoires were released in a freely available public database meant as a resource for research on the immune response to SARS-CoV-2. The sample metadata nearly always contained a de-identified subject ID, COVID-19 status, age in years and sex.

Paper-wide results and their limitations: The quantity of clinical and demographic metadata differed by source and by participant and was supplied without curation.

TCRbeta CDR3 regions were amplified from genomic DNA using the immunoSEQ Assay, a bias-controlled multiplex PCR. Per the authors' processing: The number of nucleated cells in each sample was estimated by amplification of reference gene primers within the assay. To quantify the absolute abundance of each unique TCRbeta CDR3 rearrangement, sequence reads were collapsed and filtered. Productive Simpson clonality was computed per sample as the square root of Simpson's diversity index over productive rearrangements. The clones in this table, taken by TCRdb from immuneACCESS, are in-frame only. Not every clone is retained; where verified, under half of the shortfall comes from an unresolved V gene, and the cause of the rest is unknown. Clonal size and the V and J genes are those of that table, whereas D and trimming came from the DNA. Here the sample has about 120,000 clones; 70% to 80% occur a single time. The top ten constitute over 6.5% of the sample.

Each collaborating institution followed its own protocols to collect whole blood in K2EDTA tubes. For TCRbeta analysis, collaborators shipped samples in one of three forms: frozen whole blood, isolated PBMCs, or DNA extracted from either of those sample types. The germline V and J ends show losses of 4 bases and 2 bases respectively, and no gene match explains 4 bases of the junction. CDR1 SNHLY and CDR2 FYNNEI were looked up in the germline V gene. The CDR3 covers 14 residues, taking in both the cysteine and the phenylalanine. This entry keeps only the CDR3 DNA: 42 bases, framed from base 1. This clonotype was sampled from a human donor in a cohort sampled during active COVID-19. The rearrangement combines TRBV2 with TRBJ2-7; 8 bases in the middle match TRBD1. What was sequenced was peripheral blood. The CDR3 reads CASSAGTGPYEQYF. The nucleotide sequence reads TGTGCCAGCAGTGCTGGGACAGGTCCCTACGAGCAGTACTTC.